This passage covers 20 T cell receptor beta chains from one sample sequenced in a study of T cells in Graves' hyperthyroidism and ophthalmopathy. What was amplified from RNA transcripts were TCR beta CDR3 regions. With the HTBI primer set, the TCR CDR3 went through a first round of RT-PCR. TCRdb fed the multiplex PCR reads into MiXCR, producing one record per CDR3 protein. The sample lists around 300,000 distinct CDR3 sequences, around 15% occurring once. Sequenced sample: blood. The receptors come from a woman in her forties with Graves' ophthalmopathy.

This clonotype has only a few counts. The rearrangement uses TRBV18 and TRBJ1-5, with D hard to call. Germline assignment: CDR1 KGHSH and CDR2 LQKENI. Trimming shortened V by 6 bases and J by 4 bases, and 13 bases separated the two germline ends. This CDR3 spans 14 amino acids. CDR3 loop: CASSRGVRNQPQHF. The CDR3 coding sequence is TGTGCCAGCTCCCGAGGTGTACGGAATCAGCCCCAGCATTTT.

V and J are TRBV7-9 and TRBJ2-1, with TRBD2 identical over 12 bases. The germline CDR1 and CDR2 sequences are SEHNR and FQNEAQ (reference sequence). J was trimmed by 4 bases and V by 1 base; bases with no gene match: 11. This CDR3 is 19 amino acids long. CDR3 region: CASSLEASGRARYYNEQFF. In nucleotides, the CDR3 is TGTGCCAGCAGCTTAGAGGCTAGCGGGAGGGCCCGATATTACAATGAGCAGTTCTTC.

This clonotype has a handful of counts. This chain connects TRBV12-3 or TRBV12-4 to TRBJ1-4; TRBD1 aligns across 11 bases. J was trimmed by 7 bases and V by 6 bases; bases with no gene match: 4. This CDR3 is built from 14 residues. The CDR3 bases are TGTGCCAGCAGAAGGACAGGGGGCTTTGAAAAACTGTTTTTT. Residues: CASRRTGGFEKLFF.

This rearrangement joins TRBV29-1 to TRBJ2-7; 8 bases are shared with TRBD2. Per the germline V gene, CDR1 is SQVTM and CDR2 is ANQGSEA. The CDR3 extends over 13 amino acids. Unmatched junction bases numbered 4, after V lost 6 bases and J lost 0 bases. The CDR3 loop reads CSVLGGGSYEQYF. In nucleotides, the CDR3 is TGCAGCGTGCTCGGGGGGGGCTCCTACGAGCAGTACTTC.

This clonotype has at least ten counts. The genes are TRBV6-1 and TRBJ1-5; TRBD1 agrees at 7 bases. Germline V CDR1 and CDR2: MNHNS, SASEGT. The CDR3 covers 15 residues. Trimming at V came to 6 bases and at J to 4 bases, leaving 9 bases not matched to a gene. The CDR3 loop is CASRNQGQANQPQHF. As DNA, the CDR3 is TGTGCCAGCAGGAACCAAGGACAGGCGAATCAGCCCCAGCATTTT.

This clonotype was seen at least ten times. This chain connects TRBV6-1 to TRBJ1-5; the D is unclear. V was pared by 8 bases and J by 5 bases, with 16 bases between. The germline V gene encodes CDR1 MNHNS and CDR2 SASEGT. The CDR3 has 14 amino acids. The CDR3 loop is CASSLASLDQPQHF. In DNA, the CDR3 is TGTGCCAGCTCTCTGGCCTCCCTCGATCAGCCCCAGCATTTT.

This clonotype has ten or more counts. The chain is built from TRBV15 and TRBJ2-1; 7 bases are shared with TRBD1. This CDR3 is 15 amino acids long. With V trimmed by 0 bases and J by 9 bases, 8 bases remained unmatched. Per the germline V gene, CDR1 is LNHNV and CDR2 is YYDKDF (reference sequence). The CDR3 bases are TGTGCCACCAGCAGAGATTTGACAGGGAAGGGTGAGCAGTTCTTC. This gives the protein CATSRDLTGKGEQFF.

The chain recombines TRBV20-1 with TRBJ2-7, with TRBD2 as a possible D gene (6 bases). The V gene's germline CDR1 is DFQATT and CDR2 SNEGSKA (reference sequence). V was clipped by 1 base and J by 1 base, with 11 bases between them. The CDR3 runs 14 residues. DNA for the CDR3: TGCAGTGCTAGAGGAGGCCTAGCGTCCTACGAGCAGTACTTC. Translating gives CSARGGLASYEQYF.

This clonotype was seen repeatedly, ten times or more. The chain is built from TRBV20-1 and TRBJ2-7; D unclear. CDR1 and CDR2 from the germline V gene are DFQATT and SNEGSKA (reference sequence). The CDR3 contains 13 residues. Between the trimmed V and J ends, which lost 1 base and 5 bases, there was a span of 12 bases. The CDR3 nucleotides read TGCAGTGCTAGAGGCCTCTTCGCTGACGAGCAGTACTTC. Its protein product is CSARGLFADEQYF.

This clonotype has only a few counts. The rearrangement joins TRBV11-3 to TRBJ2-1; TRBD1 matches 8 bases. Germline-derived CDR1 and CDR2 are SGHNT and YENEEA. The V gene end was trimmed by 6 bases and the J gene end by 14 bases; junction bases not matched to a gene: 12. CDR3 size: 13 residues. CDR3 DNA: TGTGCCAGCAGTCGGACAGGGACCCCACAGGAGTTCTTC. It yields the protein CASSRTGTPQEFF.

This clonotype was recorded at least ten times. The chain links TRBV7-8 to TRBJ1-5; D gene unclear. The V gene's germline CDR1 is SGHVS and CDR2 FQNEAQ. V lost 5 bases to trimming and J lost 7 bases, with 12 bases between them. The CDR3 sequence is 13 residues long. The CDR3: CASSMFIRQPQHF. The CDR3 DNA reads as TGTGCCAGCAGCATGTTTATACGGCAGCCCCAGCATTTT.

This clonotype was observed at least ten times. The V call is TRBV3-1, the J call TRBJ1-2, with 7 bases lining up with TRBD1. The CDR3 extends over 15 amino acids. Germline loops: CDR1 LGHDT, CDR2 YNNKEL (reference sequence). V was pared by 4 bases and J by 7 bases, with 12 bases of the junction left unmatched. The DNA of the CDR3 is TGTGCCAGCAGCCGCCGGACAGGTCAAGTGGGTGGCTACACCTTC. Its translation is CASSRRTGQVGGYTF.

The sample holds many counts of this clonotype. This CDR3 reads CASSFSIIGTASLYEQYF. The CDR3, as DNA: TGTGCCAGCAGCTTCAGCATTATAGGGACAGCCTCACTCTACGAGCAGTACTTC. The chain carries TRBV11-2 and TRBJ2-7, with TRBD1 matching over 7 bases. J was trimmed by 3 bases and V by 3 bases; bases with no gene match: 17. The CDR3 contains 18 residues. Germline V gene sequence: CDR1 SGHAT, CDR2 FQNNGV.

The chain is built from TRBV6-2 or TRBV6-3 and TRBJ1-6, with a weak D call TRBD1 (6 bases). This CDR3 has 15 amino acids. Germline CDR1 MNHEY, CDR2 SVGEGT. V was shortened by 5 bases and J by 4 bases, with 12 bases between the two germline ends. Here the CDR3 DNA reads TGTGCCAGCAGTAAGGACAGAAAATATAATTCACCCCTCCACTTT. Its translation is CASSKDRKYNSPLHF.

This clonotype was counted at least ten times. The chain is built from TRBV6-1 and TRBJ2-1; D is unclear. CDR3 length: 12 amino acids. V lost 4 bases and J 3 bases, leaving 4 bases between the germline ends. Per the germline V gene, CDR1 is MNHNS and CDR2 is SASEGT. CDR3 coding DNA: TGTGCCAGCAGTGTATACTACAATGAGCAGTTCTTC. Translated, it gives CASSVYYNEQFF.

This clonotype was recorded a few times. The rearrangement links TRBV20-1 to TRBJ1-2; 8 positions agree with TRBD1. This CDR3 spans 13 amino acids. After removal of 3 bases from V and 7 bases from J, the junction contained 7 bases not matched to a gene. CDR1 DFQATT and CDR2 SNEGSKA come from the germline V gene (reference sequence). The CDR3 sequence: CSASAGGFGGYTF. For the CDR3, the DNA is TGCAGTGCTAGTGCAGGGGGCTTTGGTGGCTACACCTTC.

This clonotype was counted ten times or more. V is TRBV25-1 and J is TRBJ1-6; D is unclear. Looked up from germline, CDR1 is MGHDK and CDR2 is SYGVNS. This CDR3 is built from 13 residues. With 6 bases removed from V and 9 bases from J, the gap between germline ends came to 12 bases. The CDR3 nucleotides read TGTGCCAGCAGAAGGACCTCGGGTTCACCCCTCCACTTT. It translates to CASRRTSGSPLHF.

This clonotype was picked up many times. The rearrangement joins TRBV2 to TRBJ2-3; D is undetermined. CDR1 is SNHLY and CDR2 is FYNNEI in the germline V gene. Trimming removed 9 bases at V and 2 bases at J, with 18 bases between. CDR3 length: 15 residues. The CDR3 DNA follows: TGTGCCAGTCAAGGTGGTCTAGGATCCACAGATACGCAGTATTTT. It specifies CASQGGLGSTDTQYF.

This clonotype was seen ten or more times. V usage is TRBV7-2 and J usage is TRBJ2-3; weak D call: TRBD1 (5 bases). The CDR3 has 15 amino acids. Germline V lookup: CDR1 SGHTA, CDR2 FQGNSA. V was pared by 1 base and J by 4 bases, with 12 bases between. This CDR3 is CASSLVGRVADTQYF. CDR3 sequence (DNA): TGTGCCAGCAGCTTAGTGGGCAGGGTAGCAGATACGCAGTATTTT.

This clonotype was recorded many times. The genes are TRBV29-1 and TRBJ1-4, with 7 bases that match TRBD1. CDR1 is SQVTM and CDR2 is ANQGSEA in the germline V gene. Trimming cost V 8 bases and J 10 bases; bases outside gene matches: 28. This CDR3 contains 18 residues. The CDR3 DNA reads as TGCAGCCCCGGAGGGGCCGACAGGGAGCTACCACTCGAAGGAAAACTGTTTTTT. Protein sequence: CSPGGADRELPLEGKLFF.